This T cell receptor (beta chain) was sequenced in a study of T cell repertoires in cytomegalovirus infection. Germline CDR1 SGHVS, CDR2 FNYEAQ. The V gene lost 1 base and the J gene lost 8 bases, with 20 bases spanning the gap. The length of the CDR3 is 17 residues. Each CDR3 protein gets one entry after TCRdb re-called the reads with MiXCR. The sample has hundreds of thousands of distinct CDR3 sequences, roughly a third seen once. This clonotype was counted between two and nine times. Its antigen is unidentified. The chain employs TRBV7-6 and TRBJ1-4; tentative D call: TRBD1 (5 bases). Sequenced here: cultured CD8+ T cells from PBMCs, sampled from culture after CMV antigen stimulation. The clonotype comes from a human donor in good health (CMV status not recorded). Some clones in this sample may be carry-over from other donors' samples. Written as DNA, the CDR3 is TGTGCCAGCAGCTTAGGAATCCAGGGTTTGGGAGAGGAAAAACTGTTTTTT. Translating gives CASSLGIQGLGEEKLFF. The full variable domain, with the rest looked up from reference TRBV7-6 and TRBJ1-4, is GAGVSQSPRYKVTKRGQDVALRCDPISGHVSLYWYRQALGQGPEFLTYFNYEAQQDKSGLPNDRFSAERPEGSISTLTIQRTEQRDSAMYRCASSLGIQGLGEEKLFFGSGTQLSVL.